The 10 T cell receptor beta chains below come from one sample, sequenced in a study of PD-1 blockade in classical Hodgkin lymphoma. Repertoires were generated with immunoSEQ multiplex PCR, while TCRdb's copy carries only in-frame clones and drops some. The data contain roughly 50,000 clones, around 91% of them singletons. Time point specified: cycle 4 day 1 (C4D1), after 6 weeks of nivolumab. Brentuximab vedotin exposure varied, and every patient relapsed after autologous stem cell transplantation. The sequencing here drew on peripheral blood mononuclear cells (PBMCs), taken before the fourth cycle of nivolumab. The receptors originated from a human donor with classical Hodgkin lymphoma.

CDR3 sequence reads: CASHLAGGYNEQFF. The DNA for the CDR3 is TGCGCCAGCCATCTAGCGGGAGGGTACAATGAGCAGTTCTTC. This sequence joins TRBV5-1 and TRBJ2-1; 12 nucleotides agree with TRBD2. With V trimmed by 7 bases and J by 4 bases, 3 bases remained unmatched. CDR1 and CDR2 (germline): SGHRS, YFSETQ. CDR3 length: 14 amino acids.

This sequence joins TRBV9 and TRBJ1-5; 7 bases line up with TRBD1. Per the germline V gene, CDR1 is SGDLS and CDR2 is YYNGEE. This CDR3 spans 15 amino acids. Germline trimming cut 2 bases from V and 5 bases from J; bases unmatched to any gene: 7. The CDR3 sequence is CASSVTGMGHQPQHF. For the CDR3, the DNA is TGTGCCAGCAGCGTGACAGGGATGGGCCATCAGCCCCAGCATTTT.

In its sample, this clone was seen a few times. J is TRBJ1-4 and V is TRBV9; a possible D gene is TRBD1 (6 bases). Germline V gene lookup returns CDR1 SGDLS and CDR2 YYNGEE. The CDR3 covers 15 residues. V dropped 4 bases and J dropped 7 bases, with 17 bases sitting between them. The CDR3 is CASSYSAGAVEKLFF. CDR3 DNA: TGTGCCAGCAGCTACTCTGCGGGGGCAGTTGAAAAACTGTTTTTT.

The chain has TRBV10-3 and TRBJ1-5; 11 bases align to TRBD1. The length of the CDR3 is 14 residues. CDR1 ENHRY and CDR2 SYGVKD come from the germline V gene. V lost 6 bases to trimming and J lost 9 bases; unmatched junction nucleotides: 7. The CDR3 DNA is TGTGCCATCAGCCGGACAGGGGGCGGGTGGCCCCAGCATTTT. Protein product: CAISRTGGGWPQHF.

This clone has just a few counts. The chain couples TRBV7-8 to TRBJ2-5; no clear D. CDR3 size: 14 residues. The V gene's germline CDR1 is SGHVS and CDR2 FQNEAQ. Trimming cost V 2 bases and J 7 bases, with 14 bases left between them. For the CDR3, the DNA is TGTGCCAGCAGCTTAAGCGAGCTACTTCCGACCCAGTACTTC. Protein: CASSLSELLPTQYF.

The chain recombines TRBV5-1 with TRBJ1-1, with D perhaps TRBD1 (5 bases). This CDR3 spans 15 amino acids. The germline V gene encodes CDR1 SGHRS and CDR2 YFSETQ. Trimming pared 0 bases from V and 3 bases from J, leaving 12 bases between. CDR3 residues: CASSLDSGWDTEAFF. CDR3 bases: TGCGCCAGCAGCTTGGATTCAGGGTGGGACACTGAAGCTTTCTTT. Complete variable domain (other parts from reference TRBV5-1 and TRBJ1-1): KAGVTQTPRYLIKTRGQQVTLSCSPISGHRSVSWYQQTPGQGLQFLFEYFSETQRNKGNFPGRFSGRQFSNSRSEMNVSTLELGDSALYLCASSLDSGWDTEAFFGQGTRLTVV.

The chain employs TRBV28 and TRBJ2-3; 7 bases map to TRBD2. From germline, CDR1 is MDHEN and CDR2 SYDVKM. This CDR3 spans 14 amino acids. V was clipped by 2 bases and J by 6 bases; unmatched bases: 5. The CDR3 DNA reads TGTGCCAGCAGTTTAGGGGGGGTCAAGGATACGCAGTATTTT. Encoded protein: CASSLGGVKDTQYF.

The chain couples TRBV29-1 to TRBJ1-1, with 8 bases lining up with TRBD1. This CDR3 comprises 12 residues. The V gene's germline CDR1 is SQVTM and CDR2 ANQGSEA. Germline trimming cut 4 bases from V and 5 bases from J; bases unmatched to any gene: 3. The CDR3, as DNA: TGCAGCGTTGTACAGGGGGAGACTGAAGCTTTCTTT. It yields the protein CSVVQGETEAFF.

The chain combines TRBV10-3 with TRBJ2-1; tentatively, D is TRBD1 or TRBD2 (5 bases each). Germline values: CDR1 ENHRY, CDR2 SYGVKD. The germline V and J ends were trimmed by 5 bases and 8 bases, with 22 bases remaining between them. CDR3 length equals 16 residues. For the CDR3, the DNA is TGTGCCATCAGTTCATCCCTCCTGGGGCTAGCCGATGAGCAGTTCTTC. It encodes CAISSSLLGLADEQFF.

The chain joins TRBV6-1 to TRBJ2-5; TRBD2 aligns across 8 bases. This CDR3 is built from 14 residues. Germline-derived CDR1 and CDR2 are MNHNS and SASEGT. V gave up 4 bases and J gave up 1 base; unmatched junction bases: 2. The CDR3 coding sequence is TGTGCCAGCAGTGGACTAGCGATCCAAGAGACCCAGTACTTC. Translating gives CASSGLAIQETQYF.